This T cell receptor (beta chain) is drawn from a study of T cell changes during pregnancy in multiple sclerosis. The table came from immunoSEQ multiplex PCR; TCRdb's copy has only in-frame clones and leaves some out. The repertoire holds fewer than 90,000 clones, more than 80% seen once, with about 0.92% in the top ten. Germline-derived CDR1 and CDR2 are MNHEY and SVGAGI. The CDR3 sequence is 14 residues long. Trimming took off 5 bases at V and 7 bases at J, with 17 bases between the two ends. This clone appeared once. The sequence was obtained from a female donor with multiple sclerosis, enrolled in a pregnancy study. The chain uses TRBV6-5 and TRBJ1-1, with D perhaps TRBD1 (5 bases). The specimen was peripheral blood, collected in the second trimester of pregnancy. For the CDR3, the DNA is TGTGCCAGCAGTGCACCGGGGGGACCCCTTGAAGCTTTCTTT. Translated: CASSAPGGPLEAFF.